A selection of T cell receptor beta chains follows, all from one sample in a study of cytomegalovirus exposure and HLA in healthy donors. Sequencing was performed with immunoSEQ multiplex PCR; in TCRdb, only in-frame clones are kept and a portion is missing. The data show 110,000 to 150,000 clones, 60% to 80% seen once. Sequenced input: PBMCs. These receptors were collected from a woman aged 25 to 39 in good health and CMV-seronegative. Each CDR3 is given with its conserved first and last residue. A D gene is named only where the DNA matches it firmly. Not all rows give a size; the values are once, few, many and, for expanded clones, a class.

>TRBJ1-4|NA|once|TRBV13
TGTGCCAGCAGCTTGGGCAACGACCAGACTAATGAAAAACTGTTTTTT
CASSLGNDQTNEKLFF
>TRBJ1-2|NA|NA|TRBV4-3
TGCGCCAGCAGCCAAGCGGACAGCTATGGCTACACCTTC
CASSQADSYGYTF
>TRBJ2-7|NA|NA|TRBV6-1
TGTGCCAGTACAGAGGGCTACGAGCAGTACTTC
CASTEGYEQYF
>TRBJ2-1|TRBD1|once|TRBV5-1
TGCGCCAGCAGCTTGGCGCATGGGGACAGGGGGCTGGATGAGCAGTTCTTC
CASSLAHGDRGLDEQFF
>TRBJ2-1|NA|once|TRBV27
TGTGCCAGCAGTTTGTGGGGGGGCCCCTACAATGAGCAGTTCTTC
CASSLWGGPYNEQFF
>TRBJ1-2|NA|NA|TRBV7-9
TGTGCCAGCAGCTTAGTACTCGCGGCTTACTATGGATACACCTTC
CASSLVLAAYYGYTF
>TRBJ2-7|TRBD1|NA|TRBV4-1
TGCGCCAGCAGCTACAGGACAGGCGTCTACGAGCAGTACTTC
CASSYRTGVYEQYF
>TRBJ1-4|NA|few|TRBV4-3
TGCGCCAGCAGCCAAGAACAGGGAGAAAATGAAAAACTGTTTTTT
CASSQEQGENEKLFF
>TRBJ1-1|NA|NA|TRBV5-1
TGCGCCAGCAGTCCGCGGGTGGTCACTGAAGCTTTCTTT
CASSPRVVTEAFF
>TRBJ1-1|NA|few|TRBV7-6
TGTGCCAGCAGCTCCCGACTGGACACTGAAGCTTTCTTT
CASSSRLDTEAFF
>TRBJ1-1|NA|NA|TRBV10-2
TGCGCCAGCGGCAACAGAAACACTGAAGCTTTCTTT
CASGNRNTEAFF
>TRBJ1-2|TRBD1|NA|TRBV7-3
TGTGCCAGCAGCTTAAAACCTTTTGGAAGCAGGGGGAATGGCTACACCTTC
CASSLKPFGSRGNGYTF
>TRBJ2-3|NA|NA|TRBV29-1
TGCAGCGTTCTCGGACAGACACTGAGCACAGATACGCAGTATTTT
CSVLGQTLSTDTQYF
>TRBJ2-7|NA|NA|TRBV6-1
TGTGCCAGCAGTGAAGTAGAGGGGGCCTACGAGCAGTACTTC
CASSEVEGAYEQYF
>TRBJ1-1|NA|NA|TRBV7-8
TGTGCCAGCAGTTTAAGGGAGGGGAACACTGAAGCTTTCTTT
CASSLREGNTEAFF
>TRBJ2-3|NA|NA|TRBV19
TGTGCCAGTACAAAGGAGTCAAGCACAGATACGCAGTATTTT
CASTKESSTDTQYF
>TRBJ2-1|TRBD2|NA|TRBV7-2
TGTGCCAGCAGCTTAGCCCCAGCGGGGGGTTACAATGAGCAGTTCTTC
CASSLAPAGGYNEQFF
>TRBJ2-2|TRBD2|NA|TRBV9
TGTGCCAGCAGCGCAAACGGGGGGACCGCCACCGGGGAGCTGTTTTTT
CASSANGGTATGELFF
>TRBJ1-1|NA|NA|TRBV5-8
TGTGCCAGCAGCTCACGGGACGGGAGATTGGTGGCTTTCTTT
CASSSRDGRLVAFF
>TRBJ2-1|TRBD2|NA|TRBV6-5
TGTGCCAGCAGTCCAACGGGGGGGCAAAGGTTTGAGCAGTTCTTC
CASSPTGGQRFEQFF
>TRBJ1-2|NA|NA|TRBV9
TGTGCCAGCAGCGTAGCTAGCAAAGCTAACTATGGCTACACCTTC
CASSVASKANYGYTF
>TRBJ1-1|NA|NA|TRBV6-1
TGTGCCAGCAGAATCGTAGTGAACACTGAAGCTTTCTTT
CASRIVVNTEAFF
>TRBJ1-1|NA|NA|TRBV29-1
TGCAGCGTTGATGAGAGGGCGGCTTACACTGAAGCTTTCTTT
CSVDERAAYTEAFF
>TRBJ1-1|TRBD1|NA|TRBV29-1
TGCAGCTTCGGACAGGCGAACACTGAAGCTTTCTTT
CSFGQANTEAFF
>TRBJ1-6|NA|NA|TRBV9
TGTGCCAGCAGCCCCGAGGCTTACAATTCACCCCTCCACTTT
CASSPEAYNSPLHF
>TRBJ2-7|NA|NA|TRBV12-5
TGTGCTAGTTCTGGCGGTTACGAGCAGTACTTC
CASSGGYEQYF
>TRBJ2-3|NA|NA|TRBV6-5
TGTGCCAGCAGGCAACAGGGCTCTAGCACAGATACGCAGTATTTT
CASRQQGSSTDTQYF
>TRBJ1-2|TRBD1|NA|TRBV13
TGTGCCAGCAGCTCCCCACCGGACAGGTGGGGCTACACCTTC
CASSSPPDRWGYTF
>TRBJ2-5|NA|NA|TRBV7-2
TGTGCCAGCAGCTCCCCCCCTGAGCGGAAGACCCAGTACTTC
CASSSPPERKTQYF
>TRBJ1-1|NA|NA|TRBV19
TGTGCCAGTAGTGTCACTCAGGGAACTGAAGCTTTCTTT
CASSVTQGTEAFF
>TRBJ1-1|TRBD1|NA|TRBV4-1
TGCGCCAGCAGCCAAGTGGTTGTGGGACAGAGACTACTGAACACTGAAGCTTTCTTT
CASSQVVVGQRLLNTEAFF
>TRBJ2-2|NA|NA|TRBV5-1
TGCGCCAGCAGCTTGAGTCCAGGGGAAGGTGGGGAGCTGTTTTTT
CASSLSPGEGGELFF
>TRBJ1-2|TRBD1|NA|TRBV29-1
TGCAGCGCCTCGGACAGGGGTGGCTACACCTTC
CSASDRGGYTF
>TRBJ1-1|TRBD1|NA|TRBV7-2
TGTGCCAGCAGCCTGGACAGGGGGGACACTGAAGCTTTCTTT
CASSLDRGDTEAFF
>TRBJ1-4|TRBD1|NA|TRBV2
TGTGCCAGCAGTGAAGGTGGACAGGGGAGAGGGTGGGAAAAACTGTTTTTT
CASSEGGQGRGWEKLFF
>TRBJ1-5|TRBD1|NA|TRBV7-2
TGTGCCAGCAGCTCGGGACAGGGAGGATATCAGCCCCAGCATTTT
CASSSGQGGYQPQHF
>TRBJ1-2|NA|NA|TRBV2
TGTGCCAGCAGCGCTTCGGGGTCCTATGGCTACACCTTC
CASSASGSYGYTF
>TRBJ1-1|NA|NA|TRBV5-4
TGTGCCAGCAGTAGAGGTGATTTCACTGAAGCTTTCTTT
CASSRGDFTEAFF
>TRBJ2-1|TRBD1|NA|TRBV5-1
TGCGCCAGCAGAGAGAACAGGGGGATTCTTCGAGAGAATGAGCAGTTCTTC
CASRENRGILRENEQFF
>TRBJ1-4|TRBD1|NA|TRBV15
TGTGCCACCAGAAGGGACAGACCTAATGAAAAACTGTTTTTT
CATRRDRPNEKLFF